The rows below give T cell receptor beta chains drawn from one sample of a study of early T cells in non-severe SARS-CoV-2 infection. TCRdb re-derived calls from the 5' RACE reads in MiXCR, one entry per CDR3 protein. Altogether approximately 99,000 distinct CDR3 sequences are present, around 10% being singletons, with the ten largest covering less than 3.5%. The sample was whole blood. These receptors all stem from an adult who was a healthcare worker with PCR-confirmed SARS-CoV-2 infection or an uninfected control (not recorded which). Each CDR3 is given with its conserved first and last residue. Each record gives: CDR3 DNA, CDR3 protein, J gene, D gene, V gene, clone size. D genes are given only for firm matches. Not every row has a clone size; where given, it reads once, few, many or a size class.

CDR3nt: TGTGCCAGCAGCTTTACGGGGGCCTACAATGAGCAGTTCTTC; CDR3aa: CASSFTGAYNEQFF; j_gene: TRBJ2-1; d_gene: .; v_gene: TRBV11-3; abundance: many
CDR3nt: TGTGCCAGCAGCTTAGTAGGGGATGAGCAGTTCTTC; CDR3aa: CASSLVGDEQFF; j_gene: TRBJ2-1; d_gene: .; v_gene: TRBV7-6; abundance: many
CDR3nt: TGTGCCAGCAGCCAAGGCACGGCAGCCGTCTGGTACGAGCAGTACTTC; CDR3aa: CASSQGTAAVWYEQYF; j_gene: TRBJ2-7; d_gene: .; v_gene: TRBV3-1; abundance: many
CDR3nt: TGCGCCAGCAGCGGGGGGACAGGCGGGTACCAAGAGACCCAGTACTTC; CDR3aa: CASSGGTGGYQETQYF; j_gene: TRBJ2-5; d_gene: TRBD1; v_gene: TRBV5-1; abundance: .
CDR3nt: TGTGCCAGCAGTTTATCGGCAGCCTACGAGCAGTACTTC; CDR3aa: CASSLSAAYEQYF; j_gene: TRBJ2-7; d_gene: .; v_gene: TRBV27; abundance: many
CDR3nt: TGCAGCGACCGACAGGGAGGTTTT; CDR3aa: CSDRQGGF; j_gene: TRBJ1-1; d_gene: TRBD1; v_gene: TRBV29-1; abundance: .
CDR3nt: TGCAGTGCTAGAGATTTGATGGCAGCCGGTTACAATGAGCAGTTCTTC; CDR3aa: CSARDLMAAGYNEQFF; j_gene: TRBJ2-1; d_gene: .; v_gene: TRBV20-1; abundance: .
CDR3nt: TGTGCCAGCAGCTTTGGACACACCACTGAAGCTTTCTTT; CDR3aa: CASSFGHTTEAFF; j_gene: TRBJ1-1; d_gene: .; v_gene: TRBV5-4; abundance: .
CDR3nt: TGTGCCAAGTCCGCCACGGGACCTTTGAACACCGGGGAGCTGTTTTTT; CDR3aa: CAKSATGPLNTGELFF; j_gene: TRBJ2-2; d_gene: .; v_gene: TRBV7-9; abundance: .
CDR3nt: TGCGCCAGCAGCCAAGCGACAGAAAAACTGTTTTTT; CDR3aa: CASSQATEKLFF; j_gene: TRBJ1-4; d_gene: .; v_gene: TRBV4-1; abundance: few
CDR3nt: TGCAGTGTCCCCTGGGGGGGGCGGGATGAAAAACTGTTTTTT; CDR3aa: CSVPWGGRDEKLFF; j_gene: TRBJ1-4; d_gene: .; v_gene: TRBV20-1; abundance: many
CDR3nt: TGTGCCAGCTCACCACCGAGGGGGAACGATGAAAAACTGTTTTTT; CDR3aa: CASSPPRGNDEKLFF; j_gene: TRBJ1-4; d_gene: .; v_gene: TRBV18; abundance: few
CDR3nt: TGTGCCAGCTACAGGGGCACTGAAGCTTTCTTT; CDR3aa: CASYRGTEAFF; j_gene: TRBJ1-1; d_gene: TRBD1; v_gene: TRBV6-6; abundance: few
CDR3nt: TGTGCCAGCAGCCAACGGCGTCCCGAAATCGATGAGCAGTTCTTC; CDR3aa: CASSQRRPEIDEQFF; j_gene: TRBJ2-1; d_gene: .; v_gene: TRBV14; abundance: few
CDR3nt: TGTGCCAGCACTCACCGACTTAGGGGGATTAACACTGAAGCTTTCTTT; CDR3aa: CASTHRLRGINTEAFF; j_gene: TRBJ1-1; d_gene: .; v_gene: TRBV6-5; abundance: many
CDR3nt: TGCAGTGCTAGAGGGCAGGGGCATGGCTACACCTTC; CDR3aa: CSARGQGHGYTF; j_gene: TRBJ1-2; d_gene: .; v_gene: TRBV20-1; abundance: many
CDR3nt: TGTGCCAGCAGCGTTCTCCCTGGGACAGGGGCCTACGAGCAGTACTTC; CDR3aa: CASSVLPGTGAYEQYF; j_gene: TRBJ2-7; d_gene: TRBD1; v_gene: TRBV9; abundance: few
CDR3nt: TGCAGTGCTAGAGACGTGACTGGCTATGGCTACACCTTC; CDR3aa: CSARDVTGYGYTF; j_gene: TRBJ1-2; d_gene: .; v_gene: TRBV20-1; abundance: few
CDR3nt: TGTGCCAGCACCGCGGGATCCAAAAACATTCAGTACTTC; CDR3aa: CASTAGSKNIQYF; j_gene: TRBJ2-4; d_gene: .; v_gene: TRBV6-1; abundance: many
CDR3nt: TGTGCCAGCAGCGTATCGGGAGCCTCTGGAAACACCATATATTTT; CDR3aa: CASSVSGASGNTIYF; j_gene: TRBJ1-3; d_gene: .; v_gene: TRBV9; abundance: .
CDR3nt: TGCAGTGCTACACCGAACACTGAAGCTTTCTTT; CDR3aa: CSATPNTEAFF; j_gene: TRBJ1-1; d_gene: .; v_gene: TRBV20-1; abundance: .
CDR3nt: TGTGCCTGGAGTGTAAACGGCTATGGCTACACCTTC; CDR3aa: CAWSVNGYGYTF; j_gene: TRBJ1-2; d_gene: .; v_gene: TRBV30; abundance: few
CDR3nt: TGTGCCAGCAGCCGAAGAGAAACAGGGGACCAAGAGACCCAGTACTTC; CDR3aa: CASSRRETGDQETQYF; j_gene: TRBJ2-5; d_gene: TRBD1; v_gene: TRBV7-9; abundance: .
CDR3nt: TGCAGCGTAGAAGGGGGAGGGCTGAACACCGGGGAGCTGTTTTTT; CDR3aa: CSVEGGGLNTGELFF; j_gene: TRBJ2-2; d_gene: .; v_gene: TRBV29-1; abundance: few
CDR3nt: TGTGCCAGCAGCTTAATTGGGGGTAACTATGGCTACACCTTC; CDR3aa: CASSLIGGNYGYTF; j_gene: TRBJ1-2; d_gene: .; v_gene: TRBV12-3/TRBV12-4; abundance: .
CDR3nt: TGCAGCGTTCTTGGGGGAGGGCCTTCATACAATGAGCAGTTCTTC; CDR3aa: CSVLGGGPSYNEQFF; j_gene: TRBJ2-1; d_gene: TRBD2; v_gene: TRBV29-1; abundance: few
CDR3nt: TGTGCCAGCAGCCAGCCGGGACAGGGTCGTGAAAAACTGTTTTTT; CDR3aa: CASSQPGQGREKLFF; j_gene: TRBJ1-4; d_gene: TRBD1; v_gene: TRBV28; abundance: .
CDR3nt: TGTGCCAGCAGTCTGCAAAGCTACATCCTGACTTTC; CDR3aa: CASSLQSYILTF; j_gene: TRBJ2-6; d_gene: .; v_gene: TRBV12-3/TRBV12-4; abundance: many
CDR3nt: TGCAGTGCTCACGGCCAATCTGAAAACACCATATATTTT; CDR3aa: CSAHGQSENTIYF; j_gene: TRBJ1-3; d_gene: .; v_gene: TRBV20-1; abundance: few
CDR3nt: TGCAGCGTTGCCGGACAGGGTTACGCTGAAGCTTTCTTT; CDR3aa: CSVAGQGYAEAFF; j_gene: TRBJ1-1; d_gene: TRBD1; v_gene: TRBV29-1; abundance: few
CDR3nt: TGTGCCAGCTCACCACTTAGTCCCGGGGCCAACGTCCTGACTTTC; CDR3aa: CASSPLSPGANVLTF; j_gene: TRBJ2-6; d_gene: .; v_gene: TRBV18; abundance: .
CDR3nt: TGTGCCAGCAGTCAGATAGTCAGGGTGTCCGGGGCCAACGTCCTGACTTTC; CDR3aa: CASSQIVRVSGANVLTF; j_gene: TRBJ2-6; d_gene: .; v_gene: TRBV2; abundance: few
CDR3nt: TGTGCCAGTAAGGTCTTGAGATACGAGCAGTACTTC; CDR3aa: CASKVLRYEQYF; j_gene: TRBJ2-7; d_gene: .; v_gene: TRBV19; abundance: many
CDR3nt: TGCGCCAGCAGCTTGGTGGACAATGAGCAGTTCTTC; CDR3aa: CASSLVDNEQFF; j_gene: TRBJ2-1; d_gene: .; v_gene: TRBV5-1; abundance: many
CDR3nt: TGTGCCAGCAGCGTTAGAGGGCGGGACACCGGGGAGCTGTTTTTT; CDR3aa: CASSVRGRDTGELFF; j_gene: TRBJ2-2; d_gene: .; v_gene: TRBV9; abundance: few
CDR3nt: TGTGCCAGCACCCCGAGGACAGGGGGAAAGTACGAGCAGTACTTC; CDR3aa: CASTPRTGGKYEQYF; j_gene: TRBJ2-7; d_gene: TRBD1; v_gene: TRBV6-5; abundance: .
CDR3nt: TGCAGTGCCCCACCATCTAGCGGGGCGAACACCGGGGAGCTGTTTTTT; CDR3aa: CSAPPSSGANTGELFF; j_gene: TRBJ2-2; d_gene: TRBD2; v_gene: TRBV20-1; abundance: few
CDR3nt: TGTGCCAGCAGCTTGAAGTTTCTTCGGCAGTTCTTC; CDR3aa: CASSLKFLRQFF; j_gene: TRBJ2-1; d_gene: .; v_gene: TRBV11-3; abundance: few
CDR3nt: TGTGCCAGCAGTTTCCCCCCATGGGGGCTCCGGTGGGGTGGTGAAGCTTTCTTT; CDR3aa: CASSFPPWGLRWGGEAFF; j_gene: TRBJ1-1; d_gene: .; v_gene: TRBV12-3/TRBV12-4; abundance: once
CDR3nt: TGTGCTCATTTGGAGGCCCTGAACACTGAAGCTTTCTTT; CDR3aa: CAHLEALNTEAFF; j_gene: TRBJ1-1; d_gene: .; v_gene: TRBV28; abundance: many
CDR3nt: TGTGCCAGCAGCCAGACTCTCACAGATACGCAGTATTTT; CDR3aa: CASSQTLTDTQYF; j_gene: TRBJ2-3; d_gene: .; v_gene: TRBV7-3; abundance: .
CDR3nt: TGCAGCGTGGGAAGGGCGGCCGCCGGGGAGCTGTTTTTT; CDR3aa: CSVGRAAAGELFF; j_gene: TRBJ2-2; d_gene: .; v_gene: TRBV29-1; abundance: .
CDR3nt: TGTGCCAGCAGCTTGGAGCAGGGACGCACAGATACGCAGTATTTT; CDR3aa: CASSLEQGRTDTQYF; j_gene: TRBJ2-3; d_gene: .; v_gene: TRBV5-5; abundance: few
CDR3nt: TGTGCCAGCTCACCGTCAGGCCAGCAGTATTTT; CDR3aa: CASSPSGQQYF; j_gene: TRBJ2-3; d_gene: .; v_gene: TRBV18; abundance: few
CDR3nt: TGTGCCAGCACTGAAGCTTTCTTT; CDR3aa: CASTEAFF; j_gene: TRBJ1-1; d_gene: .; v_gene: TRBV27; abundance: .
CDR3nt: TGTGCCAGCAGCCAGCCTTGGCAGAAAAAGGCCGGGGAGCTGTTTTTT; CDR3aa: CASSQPWQKKAGELFF; j_gene: TRBJ2-2; d_gene: .; v_gene: TRBV3-1; abundance: few
CDR3nt: TGTGCCAGCAGCTTAGATCAGGCCCTGAACACTGAAGCTTTCTTT; CDR3aa: CASSLDQALNTEAFF; j_gene: TRBJ1-1; d_gene: .; v_gene: TRBV7-9; abundance: many
CDR3nt: TGCAGTGCTAGAGTAGGGTCAGGGATTTCCTACGAGCAGTACTTC; CDR3aa: CSARVGSGISYEQYF; j_gene: TRBJ2-7; d_gene: .; v_gene: TRBV20-1; abundance: few
CDR3nt: TGTGCCAGCAGCTCCCGGGACAGAGGTCTCTACGAGCAGTACTTC; CDR3aa: CASSSRDRGLYEQYF; j_gene: TRBJ2-7; d_gene: TRBD1; v_gene: TRBV11-1; abundance: .
CDR3nt: TGTGCCAGCAGCCCCTCAAACAGGCTATGGAACACTGAAGCTTTCTTT; CDR3aa: CASSPSNRLWNTEAFF; j_gene: TRBJ1-1; d_gene: .; v_gene: TRBV3-1; abundance: many
CDR3nt: TGTGCCAGCAGCCAAGATTCTGGCTCTCGGGGAGAGACCCAGTACTTC; CDR3aa: CASSQDSGSRGETQYF; j_gene: TRBJ2-5; d_gene: .; v_gene: TRBV3-1; abundance: few
CDR3nt: TGTGCCAGCAGCACCATTCCGGGACAGGGAACGAACACCGGGGAGCTGTTTTTT; CDR3aa: CASSTIPGQGTNTGELFF; j_gene: TRBJ2-2; d_gene: TRBD1; v_gene: TRBV11-2; abundance: few
CDR3nt: TGTGCCAGCAGCCTGGGACCAGAGCAGTTCTTC; CDR3aa: CASSLGPEQFF; j_gene: TRBJ2-1; d_gene: .; v_gene: TRBV5-6; abundance: .
CDR3nt: TGTGCCAGCAGTTTGCGGCTGGGACAGCGGGAACTTACCTACGAGCAGTACTTC; CDR3aa: CASSLRLGQRELTYEQYF; j_gene: TRBJ2-7; d_gene: .; v_gene: TRBV28; abundance: .
CDR3nt: TGTGCCAGCAGTACACAGGGCATTTACCAAGAGACCCAGTACTTC; CDR3aa: CASSTQGIYQETQYF; j_gene: TRBJ2-5; d_gene: .; v_gene: TRBV2; abundance: .